This T cell receptor (beta chain) was sequenced during a study of blood T cell repertoires in COVID-19. Sequenced by immunoSEQ multiplex PCR; TCRdb stores in-frame clones only, minus some. The repertoire holds about 44,000 clones, with about nine tenths as singletons. Unmatched junction bases numbered 6, after V lost 5 bases and J lost 6 bases. Looked up from germline, CDR1 is SEHNR and CDR2 is FQNEAQ (reference sequence). CDR3 length equals 15 residues. Sample: peripheral blood. The rearrangement uses TRBV7-9 and TRBJ2-3; TRBD2 matches 12 bases. This clonotype was obtained from a woman older than 75 in a cohort sampled during active or convalescent COVID-19. CDR3 bases: TGTGCCAGCAGCCGAACTAGCGGGGGGCCGGATACGCAGTATTTT. As protein: CASSRTSGGPDTQYF.